Each of the 4 T cell receptor beta chains below was sequenced from the same sample in a study of cytomegalovirus exposure and HLA in healthy donors. This PCR relied on a set of 60 Vbeta primers and 13 Jbeta primers. Here immunoSEQ multiplex PCR was the method, and the copy in TCRdb shows in-frame clones only, minus some. In the table there are about 89,000 clones, about 74% of which are singletons. The material sequenced was PBMCs. The receptors originated from a man aged 25-45 years in good health and CMV-seronegative.

This chain links TRBV27 with TRBJ1-2, with D possibly matching TRBD1 (5 bases). Germline V gene data show CDR1 as MNHEY and CDR2 as SMNVEV (reference sequence). The CDR3 extends over 15 amino acids. V dropped 10 bases and J dropped 1 base, with 19 bases sitting between them. CDR3 DNA sequence: TGTGCCACCCGACCTACTACGACAGTTAACTATGGCTACACCTTC. Translated, it gives CATRPTTTVNYGYTF.

The V gene is TRBV18, the J gene TRBJ1-2, with a tentative D call TRBD1 (6 bases). The germline V and J ends were trimmed by 3 bases and 4 bases, with 9 bases remaining between them. This CDR3 comprises 13 residues. Germline values: CDR1 KGHSH, CDR2 LQKENI. CDR3 DNA: TGTGCCAGCTCACCGGACAGAGCCTATGGCTACACCTTC. Its translation: CASSPDRAYGYTF.

The gene calls are TRBV5-4 and TRBJ2-5; D perhaps matches TRBD2 (5 bases). The J call may be in error: the DNA end matches TRBJ2-7 better. The CDR3 consists of 17 residues. Per the germline V gene, CDR1 is SGHNT and CDR2 is YYREEE (reference sequence). CDR3 nucleotide sequence: TGTGCCAGCAGCTTGAATCGAGGGCAGGAGTCTTCCTACGAGCAGTACTTC. Its translation: CASSLNRGQESSYEQYF.

This clone appeared a few times. This chain joins TRBV11-2 and TRBJ2-7, with D possibly TRBD1 on 5 matching bases. Germline V gene sequence: CDR1 SGHAT, CDR2 FQNNGV. The CDR3 has 14 amino acids. V gave up 2 bases and J gave up 0 bases, with 8 bases separating them. Here the CDR3 reads CASSLTRASYEQYF. For the CDR3, the DNA is TGTGCCAGCAGCTTAACCAGGGCCTCCTACGAGCAGTACTTC.